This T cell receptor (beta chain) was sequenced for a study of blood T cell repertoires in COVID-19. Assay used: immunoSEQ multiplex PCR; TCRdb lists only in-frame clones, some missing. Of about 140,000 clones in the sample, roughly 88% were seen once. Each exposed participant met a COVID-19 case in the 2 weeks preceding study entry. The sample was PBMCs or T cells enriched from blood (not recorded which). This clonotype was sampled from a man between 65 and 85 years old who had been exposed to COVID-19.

In nucleotides, the CDR3 is TGTGCCAGCAGCATCTCAGGGAGGGAGACTGAAGCTTTCTTT. Translated: CASSISGRETEAFF. The rearrangement uses TRBV7-9 and TRBJ1-1; maybe TRBD1 (5 bases). CDR3 size: 14 residues. The germline CDR1 and CDR2 sequences are SEHNR and FQNEAQ (reference sequence). V was pared by 5 bases and J by 5 bases, with 15 bases between.